The TCR beta chain described here comes from a study of blood T cell repertoires in COVID-19. Turning to the study itself: Italy, Spain and the United States were the sources of the convalescent and acute COVID-19 samples. The analysed material was cDNA or gDNA that came from T cells, B-cell-depleted T cells, or PBMCs.

With V trimmed by 4 bases and J by 7 bases, 7 bases remained unmatched. The CDR3 consists of 15 residues. The germline V gene encodes CDR1 SGHNT and CDR2 YYREEE (reference sequence). As processed by the authors: The authors estimated nucleated cell counts from reference gene primer amplification. The data were produced by immunoSEQ multiplex PCR, yet TCRdb's version contains in-frame clones alone and is incomplete. From that table come the V and J calls and clone size; the DNA was used to work out D and trimming. The profile covers about 180,000 clones, with 82% appearing a single time and roughly a tenth taken by the ten largest. This clone came up many times. The sample carries other DNA sequences with the same CDR3.

This clonotype originated in a woman of 80 years or more with active or convalescent COVID-19. This chain links TRBV5-4 with TRBJ2-1; TRBD2 agrees at 11 bases. Sequencing was done on a sample of peripheral blood. CDR3 amino acids: CASSRTSGSENEQFF. CDR3 DNA: TGTGCCAGCAGCCGAACTAGCGGGAGTGAGAATGAGCAGTTCTTC.